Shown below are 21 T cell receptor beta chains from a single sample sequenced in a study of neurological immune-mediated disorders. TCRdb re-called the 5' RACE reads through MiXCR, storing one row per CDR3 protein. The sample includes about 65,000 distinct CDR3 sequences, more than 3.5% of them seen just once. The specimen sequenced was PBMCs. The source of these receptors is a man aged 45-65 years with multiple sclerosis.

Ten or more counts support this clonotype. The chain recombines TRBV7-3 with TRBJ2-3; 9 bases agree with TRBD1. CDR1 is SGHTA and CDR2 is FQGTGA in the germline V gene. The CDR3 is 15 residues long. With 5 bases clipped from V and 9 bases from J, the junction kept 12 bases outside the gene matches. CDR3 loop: CASSPQGQGSRTQYF. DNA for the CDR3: TGTGCCAGCAGCCCCCAAGGACAGGGGTCCAGGACGCAGTATTTT. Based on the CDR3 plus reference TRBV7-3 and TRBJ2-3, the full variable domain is GAGVSQTPSNKVTEKGKYVELRCDPISGHTALYWYRQSLGQGPEFLIYFQGTGAADDSGLPNDRFFAVRPEGSVSTLKIQRTERGDSAVYLCASSPQGQGSRTQYFGPGTRLTVL.

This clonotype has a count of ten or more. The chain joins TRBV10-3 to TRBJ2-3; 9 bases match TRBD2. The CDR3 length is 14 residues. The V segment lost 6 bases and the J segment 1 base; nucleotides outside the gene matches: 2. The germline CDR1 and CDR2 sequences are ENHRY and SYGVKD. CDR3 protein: CAISSSGGTDTQYF. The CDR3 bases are TGTGCCATCAGCTCTAGCGGGGGCACAGATACGCAGTATTTT.

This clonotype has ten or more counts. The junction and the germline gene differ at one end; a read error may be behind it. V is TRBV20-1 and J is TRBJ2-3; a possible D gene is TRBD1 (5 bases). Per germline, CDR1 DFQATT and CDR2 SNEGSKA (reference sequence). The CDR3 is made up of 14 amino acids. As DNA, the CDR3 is TGCAGTGCTGGAGACAGCTCTGGGTCAGATACGCAGTATTTT. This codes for CSAGDSSGSDTQYF.

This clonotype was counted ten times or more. This chain's CDR3 is CASSYARSSYNEQFF. For the CDR3, the DNA is TGTGCCAGCAGTTACGCCCGGAGCTCCTACAATGAGCAGTTCTTC. The rearrangement uses TRBV6-2 or TRBV6-3 and TRBJ2-1, with D uncertain. Looked up from germline, CDR1 is MNHEY and CDR2 is SVGEGT. Deletions cut 2 bases from V and 0 bases from J, with 8 bases between. This CDR3 spans 15 amino acids.

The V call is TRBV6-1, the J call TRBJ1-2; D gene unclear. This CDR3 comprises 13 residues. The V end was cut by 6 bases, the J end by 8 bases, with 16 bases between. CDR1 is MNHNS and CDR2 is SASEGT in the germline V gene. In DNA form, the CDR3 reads TGTGCCAGCAGCACCAACGGCGGGAAGGGCTACACCTTC. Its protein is CASSTNGGKGYTF.

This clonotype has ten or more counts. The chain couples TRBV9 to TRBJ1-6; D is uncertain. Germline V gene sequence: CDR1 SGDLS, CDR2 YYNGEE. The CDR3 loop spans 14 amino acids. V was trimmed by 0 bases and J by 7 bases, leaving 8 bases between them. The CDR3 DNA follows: TGTGCCAGCAGCGTAGCTTGGGAAAATTCACCCCTCCACTTT. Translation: CASSVAWENSPLHF.

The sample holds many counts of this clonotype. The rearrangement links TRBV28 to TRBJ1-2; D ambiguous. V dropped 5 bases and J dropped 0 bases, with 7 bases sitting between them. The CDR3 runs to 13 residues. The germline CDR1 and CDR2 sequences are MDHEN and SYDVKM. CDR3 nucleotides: TGTGCCAGCAGTGGGCTCGCTAACTATGGCTACACCTTC. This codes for CASSGLANYGYTF.

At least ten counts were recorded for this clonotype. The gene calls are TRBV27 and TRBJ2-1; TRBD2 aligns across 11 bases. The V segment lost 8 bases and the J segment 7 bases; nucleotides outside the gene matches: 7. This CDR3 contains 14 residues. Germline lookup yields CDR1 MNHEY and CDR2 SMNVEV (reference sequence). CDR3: CASGTSGPWNEQFF. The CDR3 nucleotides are TGTGCCAGCGGGACTAGCGGTCCTTGGAATGAGCAGTTCTTC.

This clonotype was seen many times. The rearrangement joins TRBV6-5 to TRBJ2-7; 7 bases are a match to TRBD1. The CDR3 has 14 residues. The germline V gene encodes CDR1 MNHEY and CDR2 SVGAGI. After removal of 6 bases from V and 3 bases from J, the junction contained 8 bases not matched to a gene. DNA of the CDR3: TGTGCCAGCAGACTGGGACAGATGAACTACGAGCAGTACTTC. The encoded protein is CASRLGQMNYEQYF.

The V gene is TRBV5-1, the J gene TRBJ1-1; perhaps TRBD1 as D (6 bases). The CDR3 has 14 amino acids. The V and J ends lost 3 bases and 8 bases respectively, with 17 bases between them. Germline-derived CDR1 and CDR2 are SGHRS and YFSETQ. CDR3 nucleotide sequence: TGCGCCAGCAGCTGGGAGGGGGTGGCAGTGGAAGCTTTCTTT. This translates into CASSWEGVAVEAFF.

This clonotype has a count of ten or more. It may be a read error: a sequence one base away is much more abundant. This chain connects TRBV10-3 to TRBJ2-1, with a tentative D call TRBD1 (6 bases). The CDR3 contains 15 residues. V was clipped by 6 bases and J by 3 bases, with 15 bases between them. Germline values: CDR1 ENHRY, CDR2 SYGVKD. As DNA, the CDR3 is TGTGCCATCAGCCAAACAGGGCTGAACTACAATGAGCAGTTCTTC. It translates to CAISQTGLNYNEQFF.

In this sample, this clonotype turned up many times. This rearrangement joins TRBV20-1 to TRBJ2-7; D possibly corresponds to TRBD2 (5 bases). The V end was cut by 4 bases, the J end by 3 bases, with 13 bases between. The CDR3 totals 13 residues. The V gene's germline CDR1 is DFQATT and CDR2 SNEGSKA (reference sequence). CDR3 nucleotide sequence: TGCAGTGCTACACGAGCGGAACTCTACGAGCAGTACGTC. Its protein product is CSATRAELYEQYV.

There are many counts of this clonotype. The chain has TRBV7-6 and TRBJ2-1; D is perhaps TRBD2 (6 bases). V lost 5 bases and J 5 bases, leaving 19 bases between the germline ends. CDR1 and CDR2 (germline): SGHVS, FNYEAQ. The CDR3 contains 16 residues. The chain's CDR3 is CASSQAGWGDDNEQFF. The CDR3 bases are TGTGCCAGCAGCCAGGCGGGGTGGGGGGACGACAATGAGCAGTTCTTC.

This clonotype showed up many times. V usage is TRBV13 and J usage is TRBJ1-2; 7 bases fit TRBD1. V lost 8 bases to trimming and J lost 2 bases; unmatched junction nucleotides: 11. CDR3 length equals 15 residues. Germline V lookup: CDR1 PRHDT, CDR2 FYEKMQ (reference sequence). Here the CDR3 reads CASVSGDRQNYGYTF. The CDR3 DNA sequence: TGTGCCAGCGTATCCGGGGACAGACAGAACTATGGCTACACCTTC.

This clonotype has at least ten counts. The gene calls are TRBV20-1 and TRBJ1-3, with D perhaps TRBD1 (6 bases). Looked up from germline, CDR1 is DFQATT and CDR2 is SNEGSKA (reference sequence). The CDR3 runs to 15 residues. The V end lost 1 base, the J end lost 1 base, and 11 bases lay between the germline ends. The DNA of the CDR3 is TGCAGTGCTAGAGCAGGGGAATCATCTGGAAACACCATATATTTT. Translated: CSARAGESSGNTIYF.

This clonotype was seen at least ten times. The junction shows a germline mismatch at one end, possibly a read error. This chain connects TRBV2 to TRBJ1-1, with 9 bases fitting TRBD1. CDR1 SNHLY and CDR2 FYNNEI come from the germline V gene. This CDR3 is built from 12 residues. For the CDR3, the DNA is TGTGCCAGCAGTGACACAGGGGGCATGCCCCGATTT. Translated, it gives CASSDTGGMPRF.

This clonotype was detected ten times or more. The CDR3 nucleotides read TGCGCCAGCAGCTTCTCCAGGACTAGCTTGTCCGGAGAGACCCAGTACTTC. This translates into CASSFSRTSLSGETQYF. This chain joins TRBV5-1 and TRBJ2-5; 8 positions match TRBD2. The CDR3 spans 17 residues. The germline CDR1 and CDR2 sequences are SGHRS and YFSETQ. V was pared by 2 bases and J by 4 bases, with 13 bases of the junction left unmatched. The full variable domain, with the rest looked up from reference TRBV5-1 and TRBJ2-5, is KAGVTQTPRYLIKTRGQQVTLSCSPISGHRSVSWYQQTPGQGLQFLFEYFSETQRNKGNFPGRFSGRQFSNSRSEMNVSTLELGDSALYLCASSFSRTSLSGETQYFGPGTRLLVL.

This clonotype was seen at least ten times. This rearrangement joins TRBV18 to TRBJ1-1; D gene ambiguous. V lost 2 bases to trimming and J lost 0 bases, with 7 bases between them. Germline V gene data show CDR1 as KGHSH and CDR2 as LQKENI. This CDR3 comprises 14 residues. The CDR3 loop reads CASSPASMNTEAFF. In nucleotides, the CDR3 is TGTGCCAGCTCACCAGCCAGTATGAACACTGAAGCTTTCTTT.

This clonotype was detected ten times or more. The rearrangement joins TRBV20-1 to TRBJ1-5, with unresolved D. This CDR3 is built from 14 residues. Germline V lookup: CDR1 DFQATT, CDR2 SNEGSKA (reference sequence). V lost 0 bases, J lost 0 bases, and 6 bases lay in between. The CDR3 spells CSARDPASNQPQHF. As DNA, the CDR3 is TGCAGTGCTAGAGATCCAGCTAGCAATCAGCCCCAGCATTTT.

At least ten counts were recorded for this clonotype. Here the CDR3 reads CASSQSGTGGSDEQYF. DNA of the CDR3: TGCGCCAGCAGCCAATCCGGGACAGGGGGCTCGGACGAGCAGTACTTC. The J gene is TRBJ2-7, the V gene TRBV4-3; 12 bases are shared with TRBD1. This CDR3 contains 16 residues. V was pared by 2 bases and J by 5 bases, with 7 bases of the junction left unmatched. Germline loops: CDR1 LGHNA, CDR2 YSLEER.

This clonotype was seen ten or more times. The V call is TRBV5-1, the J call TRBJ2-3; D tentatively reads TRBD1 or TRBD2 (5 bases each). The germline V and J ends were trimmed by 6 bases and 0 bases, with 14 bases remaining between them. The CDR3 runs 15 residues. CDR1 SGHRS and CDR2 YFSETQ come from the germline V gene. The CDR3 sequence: CASTGTQGSTDTQYF. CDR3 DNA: TGCGCCAGCACCGGGACCCAGGGTAGCACAGATACGCAGTATTTT.